This T cell receptor beta chain emerged from a study of blood T cell repertoires in COVID-19 (dated by TCRdb to 2018 to 2020). As for the study more broadly: Collaborator samples came from the United States, Italy and Spain and covered acute and convalescent phases of COVID-19. The dataset comprised deeply sampled blood TCRbeta repertoires from subjects exposed to, actively infected with, or recovered from COVID-19. The prospective study material was composed of cDNA or gDNA derived from T cells, B-cell-depleted T cells, or PBMCs. The repertoires were released in a freely available public database meant as a resource for research on the immune response to SARS-CoV-2. Samples were obtained from the ongoing ImmuneRACE study (first 160 participants) and from over a thousand subjects provided by 6 global collaborators. HLA class I and class II types, where available, came from metadata supplied by the sample provider rather than from assay-based typing. Sample metadata almost always included a de-identified subject ID, COVID-19 status, age in years and sex. General findings and caveats noted by the study authors: The amount of clinical and demographic metadata varied by source and participant and was provided uncurated.

Each collaborating institution followed its own protocols to collect whole blood in K2EDTA tubes. Collaborator samples were shipped for TCRbeta analysis as frozen whole blood, isolated PBMCs, or DNA extracted from either sample type. TCRbeta CDR3 regions were amplified from genomic DNA by means of the immunoSEQ Assay, a bias-controlled multiplex PCR. Turning to the authors' computational methods: The number of nucleated cells in each sample was estimated from the amplification of reference gene primers within the assay. Sequence reads were collapsed and filtered to measure the absolute abundance of every unique TCRbeta CDR3 rearrangement. For each sample, productive Simpson clonality was calculated by taking the square root of Simpson's diversity index across productive rearrangements. Here the immuneACCESS table is served through TCRdb, limited to in-frame sequences with V and J called. Missing clones are a known gap in these copies; in checked studies unresolved V genes cover under half, and the rest lacks a known reason. That table furnishes V, J and clone size, whereas the DNA furnished D and trimming. The sample table records roughly 15,000 clones; 83% of these occur just once. The ten top clones hold 24% of the sample.

The V end gives up 5 bases and the J end 6 bases, leaving 6 bases in the junction not matched to a gene. The CDR3 starts with the cysteine, ends with the phenylalanine, and has 15 residues. Solely the CDR3 DNA is kept, with 45 bases framed from the first base. For CDR1 and CDR2, the germline V gene lists SGHTA and FQGNSA. As for this clone: Its antigen is not yet known. No much larger clone exists at a distance of one base, and base qualities are not known.

The sample was peripheral blood. This clonotype originated in a woman aged 55-69 years with acute or convalescent COVID-19. The receptor chain draws on TRBV7-2 and TRBJ2-1; 11 bases in the middle match TRBD2. The nucleotide sequence reads TGTGCCAGCAGCACTAGCGGGAGCCTTACCAATGAGCAGTTCTTC. Its protein reads: CASSTSGSLTNEQFF.